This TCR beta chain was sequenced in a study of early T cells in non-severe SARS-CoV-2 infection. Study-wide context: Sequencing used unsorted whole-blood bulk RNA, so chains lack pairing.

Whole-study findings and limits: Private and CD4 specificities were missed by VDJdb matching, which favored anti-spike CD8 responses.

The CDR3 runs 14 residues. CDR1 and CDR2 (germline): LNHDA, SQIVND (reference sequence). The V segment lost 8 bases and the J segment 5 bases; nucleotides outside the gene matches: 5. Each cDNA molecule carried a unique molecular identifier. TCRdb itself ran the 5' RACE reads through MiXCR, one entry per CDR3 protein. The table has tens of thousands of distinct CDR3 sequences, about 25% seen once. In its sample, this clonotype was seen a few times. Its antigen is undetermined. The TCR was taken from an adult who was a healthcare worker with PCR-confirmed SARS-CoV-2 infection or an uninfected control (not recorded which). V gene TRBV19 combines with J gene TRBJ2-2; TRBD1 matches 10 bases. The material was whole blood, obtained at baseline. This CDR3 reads CASAGQGWTGELFF. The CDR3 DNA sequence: TGTGCCAGTGCGGGACAGGGGTGGACCGGGGAGCTGTTTTTT.